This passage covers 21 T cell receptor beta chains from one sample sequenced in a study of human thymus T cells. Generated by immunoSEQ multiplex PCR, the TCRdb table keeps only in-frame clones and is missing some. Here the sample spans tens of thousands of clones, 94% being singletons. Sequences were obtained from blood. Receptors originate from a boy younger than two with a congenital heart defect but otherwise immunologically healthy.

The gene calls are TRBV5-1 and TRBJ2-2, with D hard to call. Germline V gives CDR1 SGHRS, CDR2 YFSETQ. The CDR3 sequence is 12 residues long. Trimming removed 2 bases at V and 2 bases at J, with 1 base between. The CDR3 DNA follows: TGCGCCAGCAGCTTAAACACCGGGGAGCTGTTTTTT. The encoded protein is CASSLNTGELFF.

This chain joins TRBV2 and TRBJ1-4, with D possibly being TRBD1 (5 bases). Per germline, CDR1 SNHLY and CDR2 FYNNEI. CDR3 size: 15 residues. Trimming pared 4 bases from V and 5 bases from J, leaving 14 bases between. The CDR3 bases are TGTGCCAGCAGTGCTGAGGGGACGGGAAATGAAAAACTGTTTTTT. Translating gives CASSAEGTGNEKLFF.

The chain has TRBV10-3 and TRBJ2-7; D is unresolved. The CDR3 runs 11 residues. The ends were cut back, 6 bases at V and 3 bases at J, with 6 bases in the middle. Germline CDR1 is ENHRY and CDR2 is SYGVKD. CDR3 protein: CAISSHYEQYF. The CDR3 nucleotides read TGTGCCATCAGCTCCCACTACGAGCAGTACTTC.

This CDR3 is CASSQEWDRGYTGNTIYF. The CDR3 region has the DNA TGCGCCAGCAGCCAAGAGTGGGACAGGGGGTACACTGGAAACACCATATATTTT. The chain uses TRBV4-1 and TRBJ1-3, with 11 nucleotides matching TRBD1. Germline CDR1 and CDR2: MGHRA and YSYEKL. The CDR3 totals 18 residues. The J segment lost 2 bases and the V segment lost 0 bases, leaving 6 bases of the junction unmatched.

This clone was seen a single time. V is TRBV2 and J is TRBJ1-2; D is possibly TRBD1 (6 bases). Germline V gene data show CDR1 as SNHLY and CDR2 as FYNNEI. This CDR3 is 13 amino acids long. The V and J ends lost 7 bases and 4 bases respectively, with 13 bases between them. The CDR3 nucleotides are TGTGCCAGCACCCCGACAGGCGCCTATGGCTACACCTTC. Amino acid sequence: CASTPTGAYGYTF.

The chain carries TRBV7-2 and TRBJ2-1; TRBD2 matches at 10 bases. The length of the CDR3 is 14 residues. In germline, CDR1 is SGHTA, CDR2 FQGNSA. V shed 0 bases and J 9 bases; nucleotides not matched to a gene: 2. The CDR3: CASSLAASGGEQFF. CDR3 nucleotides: TGTGCCAGCAGCTTAGCGGCTAGCGGGGGTGAGCAGTTCTTC.

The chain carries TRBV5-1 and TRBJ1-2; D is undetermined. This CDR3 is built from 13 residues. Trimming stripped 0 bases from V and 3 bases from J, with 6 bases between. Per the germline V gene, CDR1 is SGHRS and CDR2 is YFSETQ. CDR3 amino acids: CASSLEGDYGYTF. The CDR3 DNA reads TGCGCCAGCAGCTTGGAAGGTGACTATGGCTACACCTTC.

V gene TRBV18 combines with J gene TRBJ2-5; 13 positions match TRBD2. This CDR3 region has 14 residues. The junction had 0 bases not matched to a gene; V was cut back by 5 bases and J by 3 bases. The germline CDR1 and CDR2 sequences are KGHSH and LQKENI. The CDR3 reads CASSTSGGEETQYF. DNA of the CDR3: TGTGCCAGCTCAACTAGCGGGGGGGAAGAGACCCAGTACTTC.

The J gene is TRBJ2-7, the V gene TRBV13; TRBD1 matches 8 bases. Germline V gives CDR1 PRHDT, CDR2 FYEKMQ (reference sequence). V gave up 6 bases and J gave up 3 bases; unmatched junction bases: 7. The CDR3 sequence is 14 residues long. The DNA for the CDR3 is TGTGCCAGCAGTTTTTCCGACAGGGGCTACGAGCAGTACTTC. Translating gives CASSFSDRGYEQYF. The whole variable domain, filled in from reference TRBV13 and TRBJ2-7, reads AAGVIQSPRHLIKEKRETATLKCYPIPRHDTVYWYQQGPGQDPQFLISFYEKMQSDKGSIPDRFSAQQFSDYHSELNMSSLELGDSALYFCASSFSDRGYEQYFGPGTRLTVT.

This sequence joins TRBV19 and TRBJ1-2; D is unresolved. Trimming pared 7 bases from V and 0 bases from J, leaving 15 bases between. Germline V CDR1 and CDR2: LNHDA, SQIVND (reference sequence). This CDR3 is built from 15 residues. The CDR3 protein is CASNPVPGSNYGYTF. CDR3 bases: TGTGCCAGTAACCCAGTACCAGGATCTAACTATGGCTACACCTTC.

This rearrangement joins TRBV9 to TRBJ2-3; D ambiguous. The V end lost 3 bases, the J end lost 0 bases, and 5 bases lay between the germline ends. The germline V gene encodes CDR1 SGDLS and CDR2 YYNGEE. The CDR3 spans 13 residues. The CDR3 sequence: CASSAPSTDTQYF. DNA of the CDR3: TGTGCCAGCAGCGCGCCTAGCACAGATACGCAGTATTTT.

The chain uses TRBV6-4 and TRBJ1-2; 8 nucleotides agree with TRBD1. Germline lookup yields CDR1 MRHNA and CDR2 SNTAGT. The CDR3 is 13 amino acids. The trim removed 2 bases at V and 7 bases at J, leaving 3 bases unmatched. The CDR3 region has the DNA TGTGCCAGCAGTGACCTAGGGACAGGTGGCTACACCTTC. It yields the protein CASSDLGTGGYTF.

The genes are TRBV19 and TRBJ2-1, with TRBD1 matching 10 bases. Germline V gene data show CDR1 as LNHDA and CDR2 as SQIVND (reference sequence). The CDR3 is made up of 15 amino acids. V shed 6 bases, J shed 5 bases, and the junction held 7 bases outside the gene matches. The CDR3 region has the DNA TGTGCCAGTAGGCGTTTGGGACAGGGGCACAATGAGCAGTTCTTC. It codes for CASRRLGQGHNEQFF.

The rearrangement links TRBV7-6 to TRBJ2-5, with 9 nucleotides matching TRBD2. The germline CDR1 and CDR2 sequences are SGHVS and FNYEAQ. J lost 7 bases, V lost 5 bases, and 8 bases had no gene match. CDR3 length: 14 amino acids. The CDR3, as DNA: TGTGCCAGCAGCCCGAGGACTAGCGAAGCGACCCAGTACTTC. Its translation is CASSPRTSEATQYF.

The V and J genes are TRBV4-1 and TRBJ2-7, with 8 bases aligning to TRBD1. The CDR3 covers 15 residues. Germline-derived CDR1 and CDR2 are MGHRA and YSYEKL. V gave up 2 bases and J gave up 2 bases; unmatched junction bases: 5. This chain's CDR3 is CASSQTRQGTYEQYF. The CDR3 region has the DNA TGCGCCAGCAGCCAAACCCGACAGGGGACCTACGAGCAGTACTTC.

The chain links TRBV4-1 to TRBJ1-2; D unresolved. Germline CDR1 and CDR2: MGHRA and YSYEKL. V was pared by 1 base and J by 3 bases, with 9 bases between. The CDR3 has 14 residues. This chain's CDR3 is CASSQGGFYYGYTF. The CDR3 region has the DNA TGCGCCAGCAGCCAAGGAGGGTTTTACTATGGCTACACCTTC.

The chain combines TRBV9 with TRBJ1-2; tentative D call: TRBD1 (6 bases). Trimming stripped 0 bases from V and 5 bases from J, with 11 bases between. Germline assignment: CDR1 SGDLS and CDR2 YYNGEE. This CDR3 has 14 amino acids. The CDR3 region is CASSVGGAQYGYTF. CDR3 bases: TGTGCCAGCAGCGTAGGGGGGGCCCAATATGGCTACACCTTC.

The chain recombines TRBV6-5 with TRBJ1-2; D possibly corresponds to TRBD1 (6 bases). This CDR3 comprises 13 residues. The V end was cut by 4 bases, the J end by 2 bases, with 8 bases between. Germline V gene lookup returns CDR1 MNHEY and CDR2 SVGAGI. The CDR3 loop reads CASSFDRNYGYTF. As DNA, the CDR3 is TGTGCCAGCAGTTTCGACAGGAACTATGGCTACACCTTC.

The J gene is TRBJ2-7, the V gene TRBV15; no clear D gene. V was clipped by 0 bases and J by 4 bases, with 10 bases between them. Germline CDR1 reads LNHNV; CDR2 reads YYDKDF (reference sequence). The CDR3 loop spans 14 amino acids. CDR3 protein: CATSRDRGPYEQYF. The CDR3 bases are TGTGCCACCAGCAGAGATCGCGGCCCTTACGAGCAGTACTTC.

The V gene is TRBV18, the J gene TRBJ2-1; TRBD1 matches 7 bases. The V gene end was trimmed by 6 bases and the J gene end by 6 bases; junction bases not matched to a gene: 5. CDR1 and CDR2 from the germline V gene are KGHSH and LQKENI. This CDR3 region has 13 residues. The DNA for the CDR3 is TGTGCCAGCTCCCGGACAGGTACCAATGAGCAGTTCTTC. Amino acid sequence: CASSRTGTNEQFF. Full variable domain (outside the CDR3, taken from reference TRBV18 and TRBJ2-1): NAGVMQNPRHLVRRRGQEARLRCSPMKGHSHVYWYRQLPEEGLKFMVYLQKENIIDESGMPKERFSAEFPKEGPSILRIQQVVRGDSAAYFCASSRTGTNEQFFGPGTRLTVL.

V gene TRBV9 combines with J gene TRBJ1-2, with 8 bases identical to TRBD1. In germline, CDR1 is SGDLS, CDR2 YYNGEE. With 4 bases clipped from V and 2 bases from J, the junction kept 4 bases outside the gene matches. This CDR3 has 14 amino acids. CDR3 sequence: CASSSWTGNYGYTF. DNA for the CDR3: TGTGCCAGCAGCTCCTGGACAGGGAACTATGGCTACACCTTC.